This T cell receptor beta chain was recovered during a study of blood T cell repertoires in COVID-19. Trimming took 5 bases from V and 5 from J, leaving 12 bases between them. The CDR3 contains 13 residues. The germline V gene encodes CDR1 GTSNPN and CDR2 SVGIG (reference sequence). Assay used: immunoSEQ multiplex PCR; TCRdb lists only in-frame clones, some missing. The sample lists 150,000 to 180,000 clones, about 80% seen once, with 29% in the top ten. This TCR was recovered from a woman in her fifties or sixties with acute or convalescent COVID-19. Sequences were obtained from peripheral blood. The rearrangement links TRBV30 to TRBJ2-2; D gene unclear. The CDR3 loop reads CAWGILGTGELFF. In DNA form, the CDR3 reads TGTGCCTGGGGCATTCTCGGGACCGGGGAGCTGTTTTTT.